Shown below are 16 T cell receptor beta chains from a single sample sequenced in a study of control samples from healthy donors and cancer patients. The assay was immunoSEQ multiplex PCR, and TCRdb's table has in-frame clones only and misses some. The sample has tens of thousands of clones, around 91% seen once. Sample: blood. These receptor sequences come from a man aged 50 to 59 in good health.

This clone was seen only a few times. The V and J genes are TRBV2 and TRBJ2-2, with a possible D match to TRBD2 (7 bases). V was shortened by 1 base and J by 2 bases, with 11 bases between the two germline ends. This CDR3 has 16 amino acids. CDR1 SNHLY and CDR2 FYNNEI come from the germline V gene. Here the CDR3 reads CASSEEGGTNTGELFF. CDR3 coding DNA: TGTGCCAGCAGTGAAGAGGGGGGGACCAACACCGGGGAGCTGTTTTTT.

The V gene is TRBV6-5, the J gene TRBJ1-1; weak D call: TRBD1 (5 bases). Germline V gene lookup returns CDR1 MNHEY and CDR2 SVGAGI. The CDR3 totals 15 residues. V lost 2 bases and J 1 base, leaving 11 bases between the germline ends. DNA of the CDR3: TGTGCCAGCAGTTACGCTTGGGACGGGAACACTGAAGCTTTCTTT. Protein product: CASSYAWDGNTEAFF.

The CDR3 protein is CASSRTTPADTQYF. The CDR3 DNA follows: TGTGCCAGCAGCCGGACTACCCCCGCAGATACGCAGTATTTT. The chain carries TRBV7-9 and TRBJ2-3, with D perhaps TRBD2 (6 bases). Germline V gene lookup returns CDR1 SEHNR and CDR2 FQNEAQ (reference sequence). V was trimmed by 5 bases and J by 4 bases, leaving 13 bases between them. The CDR3 runs 14 residues.

The chain employs TRBV10-3 and TRBJ1-4; D uncertain. The V gene's germline CDR1 is ENHRY and CDR2 SYGVKD. This CDR3 is built from 15 residues. V lost 0 bases to trimming and J lost 0 bases, with 5 bases between them. CDR3 bases: TGTGCCATCAGTGAGTCGGGAGCAACTAATGAAAAACTGTTTTTT. Protein: CAISESGATNEKLFF.

J is TRBJ1-1 and V is TRBV19; D unclear. Germline CDR1 is LNHDA and CDR2 is SQIVND (reference sequence). CDR3 length equals 14 residues. Trimming took 4 bases from V and 6 from J, leaving 15 bases between them. The CDR3 DNA reads TGTGCCAGTAGTACCCGGTGGACGTGGTCTGAAGCTTTCTTT. Translated, it gives CASSTRWTWSEAFF.

V gene TRBV4-3 combines with J gene TRBJ1-4; D uncertain. Germline lookup yields CDR1 LGHNA and CDR2 YSLEER. Trimming removed 0 bases from V and 8 bases from J, with 16 bases in between. The CDR3 is 16 residues long. CDR3 residues: CASSQDRSRVGEKLFF. CDR3 bases: TGCGCCAGCAGCCAAGATCGGTCGAGGGTGGGAGAAAAACTGTTTTTT.

This chain uses TRBV7-2 with TRBJ2-1; 8 nucleotides line up with TRBD2. Per germline, CDR1 SGHTA and CDR2 FQGNSA. V lost 4 bases, J lost 0 bases, and 5 bases stayed unmatched. This CDR3 is built from 16 residues. CDR3: CASSSSGGVSYNEQFF. The CDR3 coding sequence is TGTGCCAGCAGCTCAAGCGGGGGCGTCTCCTACAATGAGCAGTTCTTC.

This chain links TRBV10-3 with TRBJ2-1, with D maybe TRBD1 (6 bases). Trimming removed 6 bases from V and 6 bases from J, with 6 bases in between. Germline values: CDR1 ENHRY, CDR2 SYGVKD. The CDR3 consists of 11 residues. This chain's CDR3 is CAIRDSNEQFF. Here the CDR3 DNA reads TGTGCCATCAGGGACAGCAATGAGCAGTTCTTC.

This clone was recorded a few times. The rearrangement joins TRBV6-6 to TRBJ1-5; 9 bases are shared with TRBD1. CDR3 size: 14 residues. Losses at the gene ends were 5 bases for V and 5 bases for J; bases not matched to a gene: 4. The V gene's germline CDR1 is MNHNY and CDR2 SVGAGI (reference sequence). CDR3 in amino acids: CASSTRTGDQPQHF. The CDR3 nucleotides are TGTGCCAGCAGTACCCGGACAGGGGATCAGCCCCAGCATTTT.

The rearrangement links TRBV4-1 to TRBJ2-1; 8 bases are shared with TRBD2. The CDR3 loop spans 15 amino acids. V was clipped by 4 bases and J by 4 bases; unmatched bases: 6. CDR1 and CDR2 from the germline V gene are MGHRA and YSYEKL. The CDR3: CASSPSGGAYNEQFF. DNA for the CDR3: TGCGCCAGCAGCCCGAGCGGGGGCGCGTACAATGAGCAGTTCTTC.

J is TRBJ1-1 and V is TRBV12-3 or TRBV12-4; 9 bases are a match to TRBD1. Trimming took 6 bases from V and 8 from J; bases not matched to a gene: 4. The CDR3 length is 12 residues. CDR3 sequence reads: CASSYDRGEAFF. The CDR3 DNA is TGTGCCAGCAGCTACGACAGGGGGGAAGCTTTCTTT.

This clone was seen just once. CDR3 protein: CASSNTRGETQYF. CDR3 DNA: TGTGCCAGCAGTAATACTAGAGGGGAGACCCAGTACTTC. The rearrangement joins TRBV6-6 to TRBJ2-5; D is possibly TRBD2 (5 bases). This CDR3 comprises 13 residues. V was trimmed by 5 bases and J by 5 bases, leaving 12 bases between them. Germline V gene sequence: CDR1 MNHNY, CDR2 SVGAGI (reference sequence).

The rearrangement joins TRBV7-2 to TRBJ2-3; 7 nucleotides line up with TRBD2. Looked up from germline, CDR1 is SGHTA and CDR2 is FQGNSA. With V trimmed by 3 bases and J by 8 bases, 5 bases remained unmatched. This CDR3 spans 13 amino acids. The CDR3 DNA reads TGTGCCAGCAGCTTCGGACTAGACGGTACGCAGTATTTT. Translation: CASSFGLDGTQYF. Looking up the rest from reference TRBV7-2 and TRBJ2-3 gives the full variable domain: GAGVSQSPSNKVTEKGKDVELRCDPISGHTALYWYRQSLGQGLEFLIYFQGNSAPDKSGLPSDRFSAERTGGSVSTLTIQRTQQEDSAVYLCASSFGLDGTQYFGPGTRLTVL.

V usage is TRBV19 and J usage is TRBJ2-7; either TRBD1 or TRBD2 may fit D (5 bases each). Germline CDR1 LNHDA, CDR2 SQIVND (reference sequence). This CDR3 region has 16 residues. V lost 3 bases and J 1 base, leaving 16 bases between the germline ends. CDR3 sequence (DNA): TGTGCCAGTAGTATTGTCGGGACGACTGATTCCTACGAGCAGTACTTC. It specifies CASSIVGTTDSYEQYF.

The chain carries TRBV27 and TRBJ2-1, with D maybe TRBD1 (5 bases). Trimming pared 2 bases from V and 0 bases from J, leaving 8 bases between. From germline, CDR1 is MNHEY and CDR2 SMNVEV (reference sequence). This CDR3 is 15 amino acids long. The CDR3 region is CASSLKQGSYNEQFF. The CDR3, as DNA: TGTGCCAGCAGTTTAAAGCAGGGCTCCTACAATGAGCAGTTCTTC.

The chain couples TRBV19 to TRBJ2-1, with a tentative D call TRBD1 (6 bases). This CDR3 comprises 14 residues. Deletions cut 7 bases from V and 8 bases from J, with 18 bases between. Germline V gene lookup returns CDR1 LNHDA and CDR2 SQIVND (reference sequence). CDR3 in amino acids: CASTLGAMGYEQFF. The CDR3 DNA is TGTGCCAGTACCCTGGGGGCCATGGGCTATGAGCAGTTCTTC.